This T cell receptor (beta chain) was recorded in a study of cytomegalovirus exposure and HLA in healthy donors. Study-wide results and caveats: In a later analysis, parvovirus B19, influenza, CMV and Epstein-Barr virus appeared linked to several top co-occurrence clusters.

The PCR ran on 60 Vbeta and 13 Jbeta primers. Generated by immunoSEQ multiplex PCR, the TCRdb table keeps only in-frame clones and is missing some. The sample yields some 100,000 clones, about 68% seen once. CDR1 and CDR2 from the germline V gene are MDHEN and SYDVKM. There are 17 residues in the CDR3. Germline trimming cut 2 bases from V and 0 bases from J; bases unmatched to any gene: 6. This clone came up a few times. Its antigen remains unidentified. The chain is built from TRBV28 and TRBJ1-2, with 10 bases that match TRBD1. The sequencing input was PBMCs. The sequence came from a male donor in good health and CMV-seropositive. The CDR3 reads CASSLGRGTGANYGYTF. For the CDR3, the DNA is TGTGCCAGCAGTTTAGGGAGGGGGACAGGGGCTAACTATGGCTACACCTTC.